The 18 T cell receptor beta chains listed next were all sequenced from one sample in a study of shared clonotypes between healthy human individuals. Assay: immunoSEQ multiplex PCR; the TCRdb copy retains only in-frame clones and omits some. This sample has 2 million or so clones, with about 95% found just once. Selected positively for CCR7 and CD45RO-negative, naive CD8 cells excluded terminally differentiated effector memory CD45RA+ cells. The sequenced material came from naive CD8+ T cells sorted from blood. These TCRs come from a young man in good health.

As DNA, the CDR3 is TGTGCCAGCAGCCCGCAGGGGGTACTCACTGAAGCTTTCTTT. Protein product: CASSPQGVLTEAFF. V is TRBV9 and J is TRBJ1-1; TRBD1 matches 7 bases. The CDR3 is made up of 14 amino acids. J gave up 4 bases and V 4 bases, and 7 bases lay outside the gene matches. Germline V gene data show CDR1 as SGDLS and CDR2 as YYNGEE.

CDR3 DNA: TGTGCCAGCAGAGGGATAGTGAACACTGAAGCTTTCTTT. Protein product: CASRGIVNTEAFF. J is TRBJ1-1 and V is TRBV7-9; D gene unclear. V was pared by 6 bases and J by 0 bases, with 8 bases between. Germline V gene lookup returns CDR1 SEHNR and CDR2 FQNEAQ (reference sequence). The CDR3 totals 13 residues.

The CDR3 DNA is TGTGCCAGCAGTGAAGCTATCACCTACGAGCAGTACTTC. Its protein is CASSEAITYEQYF. V usage is TRBV6-1 and J usage is TRBJ2-7; D ambiguous. Deletions cut 0 bases from V and 2 bases from J, with 5 bases between. CDR3 length: 13 amino acids. Germline CDR1 MNHNS, CDR2 SASEGT.

This clone was detected once. This chain uses TRBV11-3 with TRBJ2-3; the match to TRBD1 covers 7 bases. Per germline, CDR1 SGHNT and CDR2 YENEEA. V was clipped by 4 bases and J by 0 bases; unmatched bases: 1. This CDR3 spans 14 amino acids. The CDR3 sequence is CASSSGQSTDTQYF. CDR3 nucleotide sequence: TGTGCCAGCAGCTCGGGACAGAGCACAGATACGCAGTATTTT.

Worth noting for this clone: This sample includes further DNA sequences coding for the same CDR3. The chain carries TRBV5-1 and TRBJ2-7; no clear D. V was pared by 0 bases and J by 2 bases, with 6 bases between. This CDR3 comprises 13 residues. CDR1 and CDR2 from the germline V gene are SGHRS and YFSETQ. The CDR3 coding sequence is TGCGCCAGCAGCTTGGAGTCGGCCTACGAGCAGTACTTC. Protein product: CASSLESAYEQYF.

The chain employs TRBV4-1 and TRBJ1-2; 7 bases align to TRBD1. CDR1 and CDR2 (germline): MGHRA, YSYEKL. The CDR3 is 16 residues long. The trim removed 0 bases at V and 4 bases at J, leaving 8 bases unmatched. In nucleotides, the CDR3 is TGCGCCAGCAGCCAAGATGTTGCAGGGGGAGCCTATGGCTACACCTTC. This translates into CASSQDVAGGAYGYTF.

This clone was recorded once. The V call is TRBV4-3, the J call TRBJ1-4, with D perhaps matching TRBD1 (5 bases). Germline V CDR1 and CDR2: LGHNA, YSLEER. The CDR3 covers 16 residues. V lost 3 bases to trimming and J lost 4 bases, with 15 bases between them. The CDR3 is CASSQAEGALNEKLFF. The CDR3 DNA sequence: TGCGCCAGCAGCCAGGCCGAAGGGGCCCTTAATGAAAAACTGTTTTTT.

J is TRBJ1-5 and V is TRBV27, with D tentatively TRBD1 (5 bases). Trimming removed 7 bases at V and 0 bases at J, with 10 bases between. The CDR3 covers 14 residues. Per germline, CDR1 MNHEY and CDR2 SMNVEV (reference sequence). The CDR3 nucleotides are TGTGCCAGCAAATCCACAGGTAGCAATCAGCCCCAGCATTTT. This codes for CASKSTGSNQPQHF.

This sequence joins TRBV28 and TRBJ2-7; 7 nucleotides match TRBD1. The V gene's germline CDR1 is MDHEN and CDR2 SYDVKM. This CDR3 comprises 13 residues. The V and J ends lost 8 bases and 7 bases, in that order; junction bases with no gene match: 11. In DNA, the CDR3 is TGTGCCAGCGGCCCCGGGACAGCCTGGGAGCAGTACTTC. Translated, it gives CASGPGTAWEQYF.

The rearrangement links TRBV4-3 to TRBJ2-7; 9 bases map to TRBD1. The CDR3 loop spans 15 amino acids. Germline V gene sequence: CDR1 LGHNA, CDR2 YSLEER. With V trimmed by 0 bases and J by 7 bases, 7 bases remained unmatched. The DNA for the CDR3 is TGCGCCAGCAGCCAAGATCGACAGGGGGAATGGGAGCAGTACTTC. Its translation is CASSQDRQGEWEQYF.

Remarks on this clone: Other DNA sequences in this specimen translate into the identical CDR3. The CDR3 here is CASSLSGDTQYF. Written as DNA, the CDR3 is TGTGCCAGCAGCTTGTCTGGAGATACGCAGTATTTT. The rearrangement uses TRBV5-4 and TRBJ2-3; no clear D. This CDR3 has 12 residues. V was shortened by 1 base and J by 5 bases, with 5 bases between the two germline ends. Germline-derived CDR1 and CDR2 are SGHNT and YYREEE (reference sequence).

The chain combines TRBV28 with TRBJ2-7, with TRBD1 as a possible D gene (5 bases). The CDR3 extends over 14 amino acids. Trimming left V 5 bases short and J 1 base short, with 12 bases between. Germline V gene lookup returns CDR1 MDHEN and CDR2 SYDVKM. The CDR3 region is CASSIDSPSYEQYF. CDR3 in DNA: TGTGCCAGCAGTATTGACAGTCCGTCCTACGAGCAGTACTTC.

This chain joins TRBV9 and TRBJ2-7; 8 bases agree with TRBD1. This CDR3 is built from 16 residues. V shed 2 bases, J shed 7 bases, and the junction held 14 bases outside the gene matches. Per the germline V gene, CDR1 is SGDLS and CDR2 is YYNGEE. The CDR3 protein is CASSVGQGSSLGEQYF. The CDR3 coding sequence is TGTGCCAGCAGCGTCGGACAGGGATCGTCCCTAGGAGAGCAGTACTTC.

In this sample, this clone turned up once. V and J are TRBV7-9 and TRBJ2-6; 7 bases fit TRBD2. V trimming: 3 bases; J trimming: 2 bases; junction bases outside the gene matches: 4. The CDR3 covers 16 residues. The germline V gene has CDR1 SEHNR and CDR2 FQNEAQ (reference sequence). The CDR3 DNA sequence: TGTGCCAGCAGCTTGAGCGCGGGAGCTGGGGCCAACGTCCTGACTTTC. Residues: CASSLSAGAGANVLTF.

The chain recombines TRBV5-4 with TRBJ2-2; D gene uncertain. The V gene lost 4 bases and the J gene lost 6 bases, with 7 bases spanning the gap. The CDR3 is made up of 12 amino acids. Per the germline V gene, CDR1 is SGHNT and CDR2 is YYREEE (reference sequence). The CDR3 nucleotides read TGTGCCAGCAGCGGGTACTCCGGGGAGCTGTTTTTT. This gives the protein CASSGYSGELFF.

The chain joins TRBV7-6 to TRBJ2-5, with D perhaps matching TRBD1 or TRBD2 (5 bases each). V lost 3 bases and J 3 bases, leaving 14 bases between the germline ends. The CDR3 totals 15 residues. The V gene's germline CDR1 is SGHVS and CDR2 FNYEAQ. DNA of the CDR3: TGTGCCAGCAGCTTGTTGGGGGACCTAAAAGAGACCCAGTACTTC. This sequence encodes CASSLLGDLKETQYF. Drawing the rest from reference TRBV7-6 and TRBJ2-5, the complete variable domain is GAGVSQSPRYKVTKRGQDVALRCDPISGHVSLYWYRQALGQGPEFLTYFNYEAQQDKSGLPNDRFSAERPEGSISTLTIQRTEQRDSAMYRCASSLLGDLKETQYFGPGTRLLVL.

The rearrangement uses TRBV6-5 and TRBJ1-2; D is possibly TRBD1 (6 bases). From germline, CDR1 is MNHEY and CDR2 SVGAGI. V was cut by 0 bases and J by 4 bases, with 15 bases left in between. The length of the CDR3 is 16 residues. CDR3 sequence (DNA): TGTGCCAGCAGTTACTCCATAACAGGGACCGGCTATGGCTACACCTTC. Its translation is CASSYSITGTGYGYTF.

The genes are TRBV7-9 and TRBJ2-7; 9 bases align to TRBD1. Germline V CDR1 and CDR2: SEHNR, FQNEAQ (reference sequence). The CDR3 spans 15 residues. Trimming at V came to 3 bases and at J to 5 bases, leaving 8 bases not matched to a gene. This chain's CDR3 is CASSFTGTGFDEQYF. In DNA form, the CDR3 reads TGTGCCAGCAGCTTTACCGGGACAGGGTTCGACGAGCAGTACTTC.